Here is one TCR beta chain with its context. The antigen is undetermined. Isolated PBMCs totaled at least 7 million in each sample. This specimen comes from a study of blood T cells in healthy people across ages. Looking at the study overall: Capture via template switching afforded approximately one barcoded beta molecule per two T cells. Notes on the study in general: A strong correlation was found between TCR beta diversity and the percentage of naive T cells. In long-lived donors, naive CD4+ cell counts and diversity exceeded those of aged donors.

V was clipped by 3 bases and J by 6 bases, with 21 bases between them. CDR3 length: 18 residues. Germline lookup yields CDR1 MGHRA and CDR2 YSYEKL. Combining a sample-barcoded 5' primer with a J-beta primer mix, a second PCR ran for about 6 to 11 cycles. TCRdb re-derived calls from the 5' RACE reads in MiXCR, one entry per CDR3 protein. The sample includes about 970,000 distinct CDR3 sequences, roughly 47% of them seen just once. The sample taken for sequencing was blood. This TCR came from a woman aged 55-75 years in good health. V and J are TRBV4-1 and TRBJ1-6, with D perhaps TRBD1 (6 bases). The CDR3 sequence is CASSHPGGQLRTNSPLHF. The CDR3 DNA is TGCGCCAGCAGCCACCCCGGTGGACAGCTAAGGACTAATTCACCCCTCCACTTT.